Below, one T cell receptor (beta chain) is given with its context. Its antigen is not identified. The time point: pre-treatment baseline. The V gene's germline CDR1 is MDHEN and CDR2 SYDVKM. The V gene lost 4 bases and the J gene lost 4 bases, with 10 bases spanning the gap. This CDR3 is built from 14 residues. This sample stems from a study of blood T cell dynamics during melanoma immunotherapy. Study as a whole: Metastatic melanoma patients received first-line pembrolizumab or nivolumab plus ipilimumab. Study-level findings and limits: The study could not tell melanoma-specific clones from general immune activation.

This table comes from immunoSEQ multiplex PCR, and its TCRdb copy is limited to in-frame clones, with some not included. The sample contains about 10,000 clones, 75% to 90% of which appear only once. The sample here was blood, taken from a patient treated with checkpoint blockade. This clonotype originated in a human donor with melanoma. The chain uses TRBV28 and TRBJ2-2; perhaps TRBD2 as D (5 bases). The CDR3 DNA reads TGTGCCAGCAGTTCGGGGTTGGGCACCGGGGAGCTGTTTTTT. Translation gives CASSSGLGTGELFF.